The 23 T cell receptor beta chains in this list originate from one sample, sequenced in a study of regulatory T cells in long-lasting Graves disease. Building the TCR beta libraries relied on iRepertoire HTBI primers, and CDR3 regions underwent Arm-PCR. TCRdb called the multiplex PCR reads again in MiXCR, with one record for every CDR3 protein. The sample lists around 450,000 distinct CDR3 sequences, 15% seen once, with around 15% in the top ten. The time point is: newly diagnosed GD, antithyroid drugs for less than 3 months. PBMC-derived RNA was used for the TCR library. The same data also went into a second study, on T cells in Graves' hyperthyroidism and ophthalmopathy.

The sample was peripheral blood mononuclear cells (PBMCs), taken at new diagnosis, from a patient treated with antithyroid drugs. The receptors shown here come from a woman in her twenties or thirties with Graves disease.

At least ten counts were recorded for this clonotype. This chain joins TRBV20-1 and TRBJ2-3; a possible D gene is TRBD2 (6 bases). Germline V gene lookup returns CDR1 DFQATT and CDR2 SNEGSKA (reference sequence). The CDR3 runs to 16 residues. Trimming removed 3 bases from V and 2 bases from J, with 18 bases in between. CDR3: CSASRGRGGITDTQYF. DNA for the CDR3: TGCAGTGCTAGTAGAGGTCGTGGCGGGATCACAGATACGCAGTATTTT.

In this sample, this clonotype turned up many times. The V gene is TRBV10-3, the J gene TRBJ2-3, with TRBD2 as a possible D gene (6 bases). Trimming stripped 7 bases from V and 3 bases from J, with 11 bases between. Germline-derived CDR1 and CDR2 are ENHRY and SYGVKD. The CDR3 contains 13 residues. The CDR3 loop is CAINSRDTDTQYF. CDR3 nucleotide sequence: TGTGCCATCAACTCGCGGGATACAGATACGCAGTATTTT.

This clonotype was detected only a few times. V and J are TRBV12-3 or TRBV12-4 and TRBJ1-1; the match to TRBD1 covers 11 bases. V lost 8 bases to trimming and J lost 6 bases; unmatched junction nucleotides: 8. The CDR3 is made up of 14 amino acids. In DNA, the CDR3 is TGTGCCAGCGGGATAGGACAGGGGGCGGCTGAAGCTTTCTTT. Encoded protein: CASGIGQGAAEAFF.

This clonotype has a count of ten or more. The chain links TRBV27 to TRBJ1-5; possibly TRBD1 for D (5 bases). The CDR3 loop spans 16 amino acids. With 4 bases removed from V and 2 bases from J, the gap between germline ends came to 15 bases. The germline V gene has CDR1 MNHEY and CDR2 SMNVEV (reference sequence). As DNA, the CDR3 is TGTGCCAGCAGTTCCGCGGGGGGACTGGGCAATCAGCCCCAGCATTTT. As protein: CASSSAGGLGNQPQHF.

This clonotype was seen ten or more times. The gene calls are TRBV2 and TRBJ2-2, with unresolved D. The CDR3 extends over 12 amino acids. V was clipped by 6 bases and J by 6 bases, with 8 bases between them. The germline gives CDR1 SNHLY, CDR2 FYNNEI. CDR3 amino acids: CASSFGAGELFF. CDR3 coding DNA: TGTGCCAGCAGCTTTGGGGCCGGGGAGCTGTTTTTT.

V usage is TRBV4-1 and J usage is TRBJ2-1; perhaps TRBD2 as D (5 bases). With 3 bases removed from V and 4 bases from J, the gap between germline ends came to 19 bases. Germline V gene data show CDR1 as MGHRA and CDR2 as YSYEKL. The CDR3 totals 17 residues. CDR3 sequence (DNA): TGCGCCAGCAGCCACCCCAGCGGTACGGAAGCTTACAATGAGCAGTTCTTC. Translated, it gives CASSHPSGTEAYNEQFF.

This clonotype has at least ten counts. The chain carries TRBV2 and TRBJ1-3; a weak D match, TRBD1 (5 bases). Germline V gene lookup returns CDR1 SNHLY and CDR2 FYNNEI. This CDR3 is built from 16 residues. V lost 6 bases and J lost 8, with 23 bases in between. In DNA, the CDR3 is TGTGCCAGCAGGTTCTCAGACAGTCGGCGCGCATACACCATATATTTT. This encodes CASRFSDSRRAYTIYF.

This chain uses TRBV9 with TRBJ2-1; D possibly corresponds to TRBD1 (6 bases). V was trimmed by 6 bases and J by 3 bases, leaving 13 bases between them. Germline V CDR1 and CDR2: SGDLS, YYNGEE. The CDR3 consists of 14 residues. CDR3 nucleotide sequence: TGTGCCAGCAACCGGGCAGGGGACTACAATGAGCAGTTCTTC. Translation gives CASNRAGDYNEQFF.

With regard to this clonotype: Given a much more abundant clone one base away, this may be a read error. The chain is built from TRBV6-2 or TRBV6-3 and TRBJ2-3; either TRBD1 or TRBD2 may fit D (5 bases each). The CDR3 sequence is 18 residues long. Germline V gives CDR1 MNHEY, CDR2 SVGEGT. CDR3 nucleotides: TGTGCCAGCGGTTACCGGCCGTCGGGGACCCCGAAGGCAGATACGCAGTATTTT. The encoded protein is CASGYRPSGTPKADTQYF.

This clonotype occurred a few times. The chain links TRBV25-1 to TRBJ2-7, with 8 bases lining up with TRBD1. The CDR3 consists of 16 residues. The germline V gene has CDR1 MGHDK and CDR2 SYGVNS. V was pared by 3 bases and J by 7 bases, with 14 bases of the junction left unmatched. CDR3 region: CASSEINPGQDLEQYF. The CDR3 bases are TGTGCCAGCAGTGAGATAAACCCGGGACAGGACCTGGAGCAGTACTTC.

This CDR3 is CAWSTSGTEAFF. The CDR3 DNA reads as TGTGCCTGGAGTACCTCGGGGACTGAAGCTTTCTTT. This sequence joins TRBV30 and TRBJ1-1; no firm D call. Germline V lookup: CDR1 GTSNPN, CDR2 SVGIG (reference sequence). This CDR3 has 12 amino acids. Trimming cost V 2 bases and J 5 bases, with 9 bases left between them.

Details on this clonotype: One end of the junction fails to match germline, which may point to a read error. This rearrangement joins TRBV15 to TRBJ2-7, with D perhaps matching TRBD1 (5 bases). The CDR3 is made up of 14 amino acids. Per germline, CDR1 LNHNV and CDR2 YYDKDF (reference sequence). CDR3 in amino acids: CATSRGQPAYERYF. The CDR3 DNA follows: TGTGCCACCAGCAGAGGACAGCCGGCCTACGAGCGGTACTTC.

The CDR3 DNA reads TGCGCCACCACAGGGCTAGCGGGAGGGAATGAGCAGTTCTTC. As protein: CATTGLAGGNEQFF. The rearrangement joins TRBV4-1 to TRBJ2-1; 12 bases map to TRBD2. Germline CDR1 and CDR2: MGHRA and YSYEKL. CDR3 length: 14 residues. The V and J ends lost 10 bases and 7 bases, in that order; junction bases with no gene match: 8.

Ten or more counts support this clonotype. The chain has TRBV7-9 and TRBJ2-5; 7 nucleotides line up with TRBD2. In germline, CDR1 is SEHNR, CDR2 FQNEAQ (reference sequence). The length of the CDR3 is 16 residues. With 3 bases clipped from V and 4 bases from J, the junction kept 11 bases outside the gene matches. For the CDR3, the DNA is TGTGCCAGCAGCTTCGGGGCGGGAGCCATCGGAGAGACCCAGTACTTC. It encodes CASSFGAGAIGETQYF.

The V and J genes are TRBV6-9 and TRBJ2-7, with D possibly TRBD2 on 7 matching bases. The CDR3 has 18 amino acids. V was pared by 3 bases and J by 7 bases, with 28 bases between. Germline values: CDR1 MNHGY, CDR2 SVAAGI. In nucleotides, the CDR3 is TGTGCCAGCAGTTACTCTAGGGGGGGTCCTGAAGCTGGGGGGGAGCAGTACTTC. This encodes CASSYSRGGPEAGGEQYF.

At least ten counts were recorded for this clonotype. The chain carries TRBV6-5 and TRBJ2-1; D is uncertain. Judging by the DNA end, TRBJ2-5 fits better; the J call may be wrong. CDR1 and CDR2 (germline): MNHEY, SVGAGI. This CDR3 contains 14 residues. The CDR3 spells CASSYVGREETQYF. The CDR3 coding sequence is TGTGCCAGCAGTTACGTCGGCAGAGAAGAGACCCAGTACTTC.

There are many counts of this clonotype. J is TRBJ2-1 and V is TRBV11-3; weak D call: TRBD2 (5 bases). The DNA matches TRBJ2-5 better at its end, which makes the J call doubtful. The CDR3 is made up of 15 amino acids. In germline, CDR1 is SGHNT, CDR2 YENEEA. This CDR3 is CASSLGGHSQETQYF. The CDR3 DNA reads TGTGCCAGCAGCTTAGGAGGGCACTCCCAAGAGACCCAGTACTTC.

This clonotype was counted many times. The chain combines TRBV28 with TRBJ1-5; D call uncertain. Looked up from germline, CDR1 is MDHEN and CDR2 is SYDVKM. The V gene lost 2 bases and the J gene lost 1 base, with 6 bases spanning the gap. This CDR3 has 14 residues. The CDR3 loop reads CASSLPGSNQPQHF. DNA of the CDR3: TGTGCCAGCAGTTTACCTGGAAGCAATCAGCCCCAGCATTTT.

This clonotype showed up many times. This rearrangement joins TRBV20-1 to TRBJ2-3; D is unresolved. Trimming pared 1 base from V and 4 bases from J, leaving 6 bases between. This CDR3 is 12 amino acids long. CDR1 and CDR2 from the germline V gene are DFQATT and SNEGSKA (reference sequence). CDR3 amino acids: CSARGAADTQYF. The CDR3 region has the DNA TGCAGTGCTAGAGGGGCAGCAGATACGCAGTATTTT.

The chain has TRBV6-1 and TRBJ2-7, with 9 bases that match TRBD1. The V and J ends lost 2 bases and 2 bases, in that order; junction bases with no gene match: 4. CDR1 is MNHNS, CDR2 SASEGT, per germline. The CDR3 has 15 residues. CDR3 coding DNA: TGTGCCAGCAGTGAACCGGACAGGGGCGCCTACGAGCAGTACTTC. Its protein product is CASSEPDRGAYEQYF.

This clonotype was counted many times. The V call is TRBV2, the J call TRBJ1-1, with 7 nucleotides matching TRBD1. The CDR3 is 13 residues long. Trimming removed 7 bases from V and 4 bases from J; junction bases left unmatched: 6. CDR1 and CDR2 from the germline V gene are SNHLY and FYNNEI. The DNA for the CDR3 is TGTGCCAGCAAGGGGACAGCCCTCACTGAAGCTTTCTTT. This gives the protein CASKGTALTEAFF.

This clonotype showed up just a few times. V is TRBV14 and J is TRBJ2-3; 7 nucleotides agree with TRBD2. The J segment lost 11 bases and the V segment lost 1 base, leaving 6 bases of the junction unmatched. CDR1 and CDR2 (germline): SGHDN, FVKESK. The CDR3 is 13 residues long. The CDR3, as DNA: TGTGCCAGCAGCCAAGCGGGGGGACTACAGCAGTATTTT. Translating it yields CASSQAGGLQQYF.

This clonotype has just a few counts. The gene calls are TRBV18 and TRBJ2-6, with TRBD1 as a possible D gene (5 bases). The CDR3 covers 17 residues. Trimming took off 3 bases at V and 0 bases at J, with 12 bases between the two ends. CDR1 and CDR2 from the germline V gene are KGHSH and LQKENI. As DNA, the CDR3 is TGTGCCAGCTCACCGGGGCAGGTCAGCTCTGGGGCCAACGTCCTGACTTTC. Translation: CASSPGQVSSGANVLTF.